A selection of T cell receptor beta chains follows, all from one sample in a study of identical twins. Using its own MiXCR run on the 5' RACE reads, TCRdb lists one record per CDR3 protein. The sample has roughly 540,000 distinct CDR3 sequences, roughly a fifth seen once. The data also belong to a second study, concerning T cells expressing NK-cell markers.

Sequencing used CD4+ T cells sorted from blood. The receptors derive from a woman younger than 35 in good health. CDR3s include the opening cysteine and the closing phenylalanine or tryptophan. The D gene is left open where the match is weak. The size entry is marked missing in some rows and otherwise reads once, few, many or a size class.

few	TRBV5-4	TRBJ2-1	TRBD2	CASTASGSRPYNEQFF	TGTGCCAGCACTGCTAGCGGGAGTCGTCCCTACAATGAGCAGTTCTTC
-	TRBV11-2	TRBJ2-2	TRBD1	CASTPRTGGNTGELFF	TGTGCCAGCACCCCCCGGACAGGGGGAAATACCGGGGAGCTGTTTTTT
few	TRBV10-3	TRBJ2-3	-	CAISWGQDDKDTQYF	TGTGCCATCAGTTGGGGCCAGGACGATAAAGATACGCAGTATTTT
few	TRBV20-1	TRBJ2-4	-	CSAPLGGLGKNIQYF	TGCAGTGCCCCACTCGGGGGGCTCGGCAAAAACATTCAGTACTTC
many	TRBV6-4	TRBJ1-5	-	CASSDGPGQPQHF	TGTGCCAGCAGTGACGGACCTGGCCAGCCCCAGCATTTT
-	TRBV12-3/TRBV12-4	TRBJ2-7	TRBD2	CACSLGLASGARSYEQYF	TGTGCCTGCAGTTTAGGTTTGGCTAGCGGGGCACGGTCCTACGAGCAGTACTTC
few	TRBV12-3/TRBV12-4	TRBJ2-1	-	CASSQQRSSYNEQFF	TGTGCCAGCAGTCAACAGAGGAGCTCCTACAATGAGCAGTTCTTC
few	TRBV10-3	TRBJ2-7	-	CATKGDSFGEQYF	TGTGCCACCAAAGGCGATTCCTTCGGCGAGCAGTACTTC
few	TRBV4-3	TRBJ2-2	-	CASSQVPGSGELFF	TGCGCCAGCAGCCAAGTCCCGGGGTCCGGGGAGCTGTTTTTT
few	TRBV10-3	TRBJ1-5	-	CAISAGLSPANQPQHF	TGTGCCATCAGCGCAGGACTATCTCCTGCGAATCAGCCCCAGCATTTT
-	TRBV28	TRBJ2-1	-	CASSLAGARNNEQFF	TGTGCCAGCAGTTTAGCAGGGGCGCGAAACAATGAGCAGTTCTTC
few	TRBV20-1	TRBJ1-2	-	CSASYSPPAYGYTF	TGCAGTGCTAGTTACTCTCCGCCGGCCTATGGCTACACCTTC
-	TRBV27	TRBJ1-5	TRBD1	CASSLWGQGGNQPQHF	TGTGCCAGCAGTTTATGGGGACAGGGTGGTAATCAGCCCCAGCATTTT